The 12 T cell receptor beta chains in this list originate from one sample, sequenced in a study of immune evolution from preneoplasia to lung adenocarcinoma. The assay was immunoSEQ multiplex PCR, and TCRdb's table has in-frame clones only and misses some. The sample gives 12,000 or so clones, more than 75% of which show up once; 3.8% is in the top ten. Sequenced material: FFPE tissue from an adenomatous hyperplasia lung lesion. Stated subset: atypical adenomatous hyperplasia (AAH), lung preneoplasia. The origin of the receptors is a person between 50 and 69 years old with lung adenocarcinoma.

J is TRBJ1-1 and V is TRBV28; D is perhaps TRBD1 (6 bases). Germline CDR1 reads MDHEN; CDR2 reads SYDVKM. V was cut by 8 bases and J by 5 bases, with 18 bases left in between. The CDR3 is 14 residues long. CDR3 coding DNA: TGTGCCAGCCGGCCCGGGGGAGGGGGGACTGAAGCTTTCTTT. Translation: CASRPGGGGTEAFF.

The V gene is TRBV7-8, the J gene TRBJ1-3; D not certain. V was clipped by 2 bases and J by 0 bases, with 8 bases between them. This CDR3 comprises 15 residues. Looked up from germline, CDR1 is SGHVS and CDR2 is FQNEAQ. The CDR3 coding sequence is TGTGCCAGCAGCTTACGCAGAGACTCTGGAAACACCATATATTTT. Translated, it gives CASSLRRDSGNTIYF.

The rearrangement joins TRBV11-3 to TRBJ2-1; 9 bases map to TRBD2. V trimming: 2 bases; J trimming: 9 bases; junction bases outside the gene matches: 8. CDR1 and CDR2 from the germline V gene are SGHNT and YENEEA. The CDR3 sequence is 15 residues long. DNA for the CDR3: TGTGCCAGCAGCTTATCGGCTAGCGGGGTCCGTGAGCAGTTCTTC. Amino acid sequence: CASSLSASGVREQFF.

The rearrangement links TRBV28 to TRBJ1-3; D perhaps matches TRBD1 (5 bases). V dropped 8 bases and J dropped 8 bases, with 25 bases sitting between them. This CDR3 region has 16 residues. CDR1 and CDR2 (germline): MDHEN, SYDVKM. CDR3 residues: CASRQAGTSTGHTIYF. CDR3 nucleotide sequence: TGTGCCAGCCGCCAGGCCGGGACTTCAACGGGGCACACCATATATTTT.

This CDR3 reads CASSSRSDPYNEQFF. The CDR3, as DNA: TGTGCCAGCAGCTCACGTAGCGATCCCTACAATGAGCAGTTCTTC. The J gene is TRBJ2-1, the V gene TRBV7-2; D possibly corresponds to TRBD2 (5 bases). Germline CDR1 and CDR2: SGHTA and FQGNSA. The CDR3 is 15 amino acids. V dropped 4 bases and J dropped 2 bases, with 12 bases sitting between them.

The rearrangement uses TRBV9 and TRBJ1-4; D possibly corresponds to TRBD1 (6 bases). The CDR3 is 17 residues long. V was cut by 4 bases and J by 7 bases, with 23 bases left in between. Per the germline V gene, CDR1 is SGDLS and CDR2 is YYNGEE. CDR3 amino acids: CASSSRPGIGGGEKLFF. The CDR3 region has the DNA TGTGCCAGCAGCTCCCGTCCCGGGATAGGGGGGGGTGAAAAACTGTTTTTT.

This clone was seen once. V and J are TRBV4-1 and TRBJ1-3, with TRBD1 identical over 7 bases. This CDR3 spans 17 amino acids. With V trimmed by 0 bases and J by 2 bases, 7 bases remained unmatched. CDR1 and CDR2 from the germline V gene are MGHRA and YSYEKL. As DNA, the CDR3 is TGCGCCAGCAGCCAAGATTTAACCGGGACAGCTGGAAACACCATATATTTT. This translates into CASSQDLTGTAGNTIYF.

The chain uses TRBV18 and TRBJ2-2; no reliable D call. Germline CDR1 reads KGHSH; CDR2 reads LQKENI. CDR3 length equals 15 residues. Trimming took off 2 bases at V and 3 bases at J, with 10 bases between the two ends. CDR3 coding DNA: TGTGCCAGCTCACCATTTGACTCAGACACCGGGGAGCTGTTTTTT. This codes for CASSPFDSDTGELFF.

This clone was observed a few times. The chain carries TRBV27 and TRBJ2-3; TRBD2 aligns across 11 bases. In germline, CDR1 is MNHEY, CDR2 SMNVEV (reference sequence). J gave up 6 bases and V 7 bases, and 9 bases lay outside the gene matches. The CDR3 has 15 residues. The CDR3 sequence is CASNHLAGGPDTQYF. The CDR3 DNA sequence: TGTGCCAGCAACCACTTAGCGGGAGGGCCGGATACGCAGTATTTT.

The chain combines TRBV29-1 with TRBJ2-7; 8 positions agree with TRBD2. V shed 5 bases and J 3 bases; nucleotides not matched to a gene: 3. Germline loops: CDR1 SQVTM, CDR2 ANQGSEA. This CDR3 is built from 12 residues. CDR3: CSVSGRSYEQYF. The CDR3 bases are TGCAGCGTTAGCGGGAGAAGCTACGAGCAGTACTTC.

This clone showed up just once. The junction and the germline gene differ at one end; a read error may be behind it. This sample includes further DNA sequences coding for the same CDR3. The J gene is TRBJ2-2, the V gene TRBV5-1; 10 nucleotides line up with TRBD2. There are 16 residues in the CDR3. CDR1 is SGHRS, CDR2 YFSETQ, per germline. The CDR3 sequence: CASSQALAGGGGELFF. The CDR3 DNA follows: TGTGCCAGCAGCCAGGCTTTAGCGGGAGGAGGAGGGGAGCTGTTTTTT.

This chain uses TRBV4-1 with TRBJ2-5; 10 bases agree with TRBD2. V dropped 1 base and J dropped 6; count of bases not matched to a gene: 8. The CDR3 length is 16 residues. Germline V lookup: CDR1 MGHRA, CDR2 YSYEKL. Here the CDR3 reads CASSQVGLAGAKTQYF. For the CDR3, the DNA is TGCGCCAGCAGCCAAGTCGGGCTAGCGGGAGCCAAGACCCAGTACTTC.